This TCR beta chain was found in a study of CD8 T cells in ankylosing spondylitis. CDR3 length: 13 residues. Germline lookup yields CDR1 SEHNR and CDR2 FQNEAQ (reference sequence). V shed 7 bases and J 4 bases; nucleotides not matched to a gene: 7. TCRdb called the 5' RACE reads again in MiXCR, with one record for every CDR3 protein. This sample has nearly 350,000 distinct CDR3 sequences, with roughly 15% found just once. This TCR came from a male donor with ankylosing spondylitis or in good health (not recorded which). The specimen sequenced was blood, either unsorted or a sorted T cell fraction (not recorded which). The V gene is TRBV7-9, the J gene TRBJ2-7, with 7 bases aligning to TRBD2. The CDR3 sequence is CASTSGTTYEQYF. CDR3 DNA: TGTGCCAGCACTTCCGGGACTACTTACGAGCAGTACTTC.